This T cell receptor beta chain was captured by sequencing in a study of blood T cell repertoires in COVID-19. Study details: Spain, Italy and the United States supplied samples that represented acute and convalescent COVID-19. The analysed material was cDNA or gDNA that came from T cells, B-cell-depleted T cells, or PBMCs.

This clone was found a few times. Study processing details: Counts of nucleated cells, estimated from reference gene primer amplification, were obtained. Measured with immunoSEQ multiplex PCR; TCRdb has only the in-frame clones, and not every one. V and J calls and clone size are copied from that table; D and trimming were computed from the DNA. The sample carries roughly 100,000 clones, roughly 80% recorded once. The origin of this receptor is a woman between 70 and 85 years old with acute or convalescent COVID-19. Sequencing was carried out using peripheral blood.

The CDR3 DNA reads as TGTGCCAGCAGGCTCTGGGGGGAAGCGGGGGCTTTCTTT. This sequence encodes CASRLWGEAGAFF. V is TRBV28 and J is TRBJ1-1; tentatively, D is TRBD1 (5 bases). The CDR3 has 13 amino acids. Trimming stripped 6 bases from V and 11 bases from J, with 19 bases between. Germline CDR1 reads MDHEN; CDR2 reads SYDVKM.